This TCR beta chain was identified during a study of cytotoxic CD8 clonotypes in ibrutinib-treated CLL. Study-wide points: Treatment left the uncommon public clonotypes either contracted or stable in frequency. Clonality grew at ibrutinib response; at progression, it decreased back toward baseline. In sustained-remission versus progressing patients, sampling times differed.

In germline, CDR1 is MNHNY, CDR2 SVGAGI (reference sequence). The CDR3 extends over 13 amino acids. Trimming left V 0 bases short and J 4 bases short, with 6 bases between. Measured with immunoSEQ multiplex PCR; TCRdb has only the in-frame clones, and not every one. Among about 140,000 clones listed, around 90% were seen once. This clone was picked up a small number of times. Its antigen is as yet unknown. This TCR derives from a human donor with chronic lymphocytic leukemia. The material was PBMCs, obtained after 12 months of ibrutinib treatment. The rearrangement links TRBV6-6 to TRBJ1-2; D remains ambiguous. The CDR3 DNA sequence: TGTGCCAGCAGTTACTCGGGCACCTATGGCTACACCTTC. Residues: CASSYSGTYGYTF.